The source of this T cell receptor beta chain is a study of shared clonotypes between healthy human individuals. This clone occurred once. This CDR3 has 13 amino acids. Losses at the gene ends were 3 bases for V and 4 bases for J; bases not matched to a gene: 2. The germline V gene encodes CDR1 MNHEY and CDR2 SMNVEV (reference sequence). How the authors handled the data: Filtering differed, since immunoSEQ gave only junction sequences and no quality scores. The assay was immunoSEQ multiplex PCR, and TCRdb's table has in-frame clones only and misses some. The V and J calls and clone size come from that table; D and trimming were worked out from the DNA. The sample lists fewer than 700,000 clones; about 95% were seen once. The naive CD8 subset, CD45RO-negative cells positively selected for CCR7, excluded terminally differentiated effector memory CD45RA+ cells. All the donors were Caucasian adults who lived in Nashville, Tennessee.

Sequences were obtained from naive CD8+ T cells sorted from blood. The sequence was obtained from a woman in her thirties in good health. The chain couples TRBV27 to TRBJ1-1; 7 bases are a match to TRBD1. CDR3 sequence: CASSLTGSTEAFF. DNA for the CDR3: TGTGCCAGCAGTTTGACAGGGAGCACTGAAGCTTTCTTT.